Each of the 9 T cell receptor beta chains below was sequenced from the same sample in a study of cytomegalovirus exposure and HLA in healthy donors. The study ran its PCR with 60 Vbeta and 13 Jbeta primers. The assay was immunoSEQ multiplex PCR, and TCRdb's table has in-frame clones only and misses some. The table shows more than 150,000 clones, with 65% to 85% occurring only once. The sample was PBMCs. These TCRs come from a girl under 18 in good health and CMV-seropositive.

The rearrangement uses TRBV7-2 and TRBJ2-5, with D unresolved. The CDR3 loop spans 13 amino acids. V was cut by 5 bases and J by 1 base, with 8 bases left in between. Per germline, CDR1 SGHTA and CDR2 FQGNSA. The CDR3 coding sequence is TGTGCCAGCAGCCTATACCTCCAAGAGACCCAGTACTTC. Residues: CASSLYLQETQYF. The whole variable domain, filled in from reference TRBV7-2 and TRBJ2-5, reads GAGVSQSPSNKVTEKGKDVELRCDPISGHTALYWYRQSLGQGLEFLIYFQGNSAPDKSGLPSDRFSAERTGGSVSTLTIQRTQQEDSAVYLCASSLYLQETQYFGPGTRLLVL.

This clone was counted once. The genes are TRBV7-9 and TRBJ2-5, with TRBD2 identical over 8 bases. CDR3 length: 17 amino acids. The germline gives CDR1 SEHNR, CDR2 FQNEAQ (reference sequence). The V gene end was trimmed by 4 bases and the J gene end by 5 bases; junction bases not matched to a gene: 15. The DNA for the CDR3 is TGTGCCAGCAGCTGGCTGCGGGAGGCGCCCATACATGAGACCCAGTACTTC. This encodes CASSWLREAPIHETQYF.

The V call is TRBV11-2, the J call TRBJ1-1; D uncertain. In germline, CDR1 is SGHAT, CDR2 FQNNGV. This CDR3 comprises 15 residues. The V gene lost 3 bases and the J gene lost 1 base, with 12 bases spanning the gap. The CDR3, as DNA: TGTGCCAGCAGCTTTCTGCCCACAGAGAACACTGAAGCTTTCTTT. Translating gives CASSFLPTENTEAFF.

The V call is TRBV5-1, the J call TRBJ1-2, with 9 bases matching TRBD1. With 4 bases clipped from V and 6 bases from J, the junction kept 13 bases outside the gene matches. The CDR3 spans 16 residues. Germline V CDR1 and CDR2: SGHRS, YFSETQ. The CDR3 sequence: CASSLLPGTGKDGYTF. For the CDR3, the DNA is TGCGCCAGCAGCCTATTACCCGGGACAGGGAAGGATGGCTACACCTTC.

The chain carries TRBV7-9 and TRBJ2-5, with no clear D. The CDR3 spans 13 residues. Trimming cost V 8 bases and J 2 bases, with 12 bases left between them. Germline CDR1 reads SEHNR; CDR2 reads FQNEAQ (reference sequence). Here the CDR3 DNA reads TGTGCCAGCGGCAAGAGGATTCAAGAGACCCAGTACTTC. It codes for CASGKRIQETQYF.

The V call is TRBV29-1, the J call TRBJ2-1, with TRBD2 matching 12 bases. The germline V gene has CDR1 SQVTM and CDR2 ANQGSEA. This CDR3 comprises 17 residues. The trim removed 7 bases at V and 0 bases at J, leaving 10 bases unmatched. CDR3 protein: CSAPGTSGYSSYNEQFF. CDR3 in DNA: TGCAGCGCCCCCGGGACTAGCGGGTATAGCTCCTACAATGAGCAGTTCTTC.

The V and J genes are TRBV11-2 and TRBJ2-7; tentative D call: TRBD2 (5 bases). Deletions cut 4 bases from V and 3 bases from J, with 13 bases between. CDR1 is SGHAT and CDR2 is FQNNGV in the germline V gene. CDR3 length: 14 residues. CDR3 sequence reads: CASSSPRGHYEQYF. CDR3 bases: TGTGCCAGCAGCTCGCCCCGAGGGCACTACGAGCAGTACTTC. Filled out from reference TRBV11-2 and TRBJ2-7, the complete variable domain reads EAGVAQSPRYKIIEKRQSVAFWCNPISGHATLYWYQQILGQGPKLLIQFQNNGVVDDSQLPKDRFSAERLKGVDSTLKIQPAKLEDSAVYLCASSSPRGHYEQYFGPGTRLTVT.

DNA of the CDR3: TGTGCCAGCAGTGATAGCGGGAGGCCCTCTGAGCAGTACTTC. Translated: CASSDSGRPSEQYF. The rearrangement uses TRBV2 and TRBJ2-7, with 10 bases aligning to TRBD2. CDR3 length equals 14 residues. In germline, CDR1 is SNHLY, CDR2 FYNNEI. V was clipped by 3 bases and J by 7 bases; unmatched bases: 6.

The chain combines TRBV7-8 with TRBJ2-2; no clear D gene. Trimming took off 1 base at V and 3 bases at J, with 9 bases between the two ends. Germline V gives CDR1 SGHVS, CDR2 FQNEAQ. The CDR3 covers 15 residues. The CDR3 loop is CASSLEQLYTGELFF. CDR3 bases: TGTGCCAGCAGCTTAGAACAGTTATACACCGGGGAGCTGTTTTTT.